This TCR beta chain stems from a study of T-cell reconstitution after alpha-beta-depleted transplantation in children (dated by TCRdb to between 2015 and 2016). Turning to the overall study: Using TCR repertoire profiling, the study quantitatively followed how T-cell immune reconstitution unfolded in children after TCRalphabeta/CD19-depleted allogeneic hematopoietic cell transplantation.

The receptor library was made with PCR. Reads for this sample came from an Illumina HiSeq 2500. TCR library preparation used molecular barcoding, with unique molecular identifiers applied to normalize quantification of the TCRbeta repertoire. TCRdb itself trimmed the public reads at Q25 with fastp, ran MiXCR and retained productive beta chains. Each CDR3 protein appears once, grouped with its most common genes and DNA. The sample table contains hundreds of thousands of distinct CDR3 sequences; only one count was recorded for roughly 10% of them. Clones ranked in the top ten supply 23% of the sample. Study-level results and caveats: The apparently early recovery of alphabetaT-cell counts about two months after transplant reportedly depended on only several hundred rapidly expanded clones that came from non-depleted graft cells. Over the following months the frequencies of hyperexpanded clones went down, and after one year T-cell counts and TCRbeta diversity were mostly credited to newly produced T cells. In some patients, the high TCRbeta diversity seen at day 60 was put down to recipient T cells and intrathymic progenitors that had survived conditioning.

The intended sense of this specimen's treatment or condition label: allogeneic hematopoietic cell transplantation with graft depleted of TCRalphabeta T cells and CD19 B cells. The children who served as transplant recipients had been given grafts of TCRalphabeta/CD19-depleted allogeneic hematopoietic cells. Concerning this clonotype: Its recognized antigen is unknown. There are no base qualities to consult, and no much larger clone falls within one base.

Trimmed from V: 4 bases; trimmed from J: 1 base; junction bases lacking a gene match: 6. Reading from cysteine to phenylalanine, the CDR3 counts 15 amino acids. Of the read, only the CDR3 DNA is kept; its 45 bases are in frame from base 1. CDR1 is given as LGHDT and CDR2 as YNNKEL, both from the germline V gene (reference sequence). Recombination connected TRBV3-1 to TRBJ1-1; 7 bases in the middle match TRBD1. The sequence derives from a male patient under 10 years old who had a stem cell transplant for chronic granulomatous disease, so the T cells may come from the graft donor. The sequenced sample was peripheral blood, obtained 180 days after TCRalphabeta/CD19-depleted stem cell transplant. CDR3 sequence: CASSRKGQANTEAFF. The DNA sequence reads TGTGCCAGCAGCCGGAAAGGACAGGCGAACACTGAAGCTTTCTTT.